The 26 T cell receptor beta chains below come from one sample, sequenced in a study of T cell repertoires in cytomegalovirus infection. TCRdb called the reads again in MiXCR, with one record for every CDR3 protein. Of approximately 320,000 distinct CDR3 sequences in the sample, 8% to 9.5% were seen once. What was sequenced was PBMCs. These receptor sequences come from a human donor in good health (CMV status not recorded). Some clones in this sample may be carry-over from other donors' samples.

This clonotype was seen a handful of times. The V call is TRBV19, the J call TRBJ2-1; 8 bases are shared with TRBD1. The V segment lost 6 bases and the J segment 0 bases; nucleotides outside the gene matches: 4. This CDR3 is built from 15 residues. Germline CDR1 and CDR2: LNHDA and SQIVND (reference sequence). DNA of the CDR3: TGTGCCAGTAGCTTTGACAGGGGCTCCTACAATGAGCAGTTCTTC. Translating gives CASSFDRGSYNEQFF.

This clonotype was seen at least ten times. The chain uses TRBV7-2 and TRBJ1-1; D unresolved. The CDR3 sequence is 13 residues long. From germline, CDR1 is SGHTA and CDR2 FQGNSA. Trimming left V 6 bases short and J 0 bases short, with 8 bases between. CDR3 protein: CASRSGLNTEAFF. The CDR3 DNA is TGTGCCAGCAGGTCGGGCCTGAACACTGAAGCTTTCTTT.

The sample holds many counts of this clonotype. V usage is TRBV7-2 and J usage is TRBJ1-6, with D perhaps matching TRBD1 (5 bases). The CDR3 runs to 15 residues. CDR1 is SGHTA and CDR2 is FQGNSA in the germline V gene. V lost 0 bases and J 7 bases, leaving 10 bases between the germline ends. CDR3 sequence (DNA): TGTGCCAGCAGCTTAGCGGACATGATAAATTCACCCCTCCACTTT. The encoded protein is CASSLADMINSPLHF.

The chain's CDR3 is CSAGTVANQPQHF. CDR3 sequence (DNA): TGCAGTGCTGGGACGGTTGCGAATCAGCCCCAGCATTTT. The rearrangement links TRBV20-1 to TRBJ1-5; D possibly corresponds to TRBD1 (5 bases). CDR1 DFQATT and CDR2 SNEGSKA come from the germline V gene (reference sequence). The CDR3 loop spans 13 amino acids. Trimming cost V 5 bases and J 4 bases, with 12 bases left between them.

The sample holds many counts of this clonotype. The chain has TRBV12-3 or TRBV12-4 and TRBJ1-1; 7 bases align to TRBD1. V was pared by 6 bases and J by 0 bases, with 7 bases of the junction left unmatched. The CDR3 extends over 15 amino acids. The chain's CDR3 is CASSRGQNLNTEAFF. The CDR3 nucleotides are TGTGCCAGCAGCCGGGGACAGAATTTGAACACTGAAGCTTTCTTT.

This clonotype has a count of ten or more. The chain employs TRBV7-2 and TRBJ1-6; TRBD1 is a possible D gene (5 bases). Germline lookup yields CDR1 SGHTA and CDR2 FQGNSA. V shed 9 bases and J shed 3 bases, with 12 bases lying between them. The CDR3 is made up of 14 amino acids. The CDR3 DNA follows: TGTGCCAGTACGGGACTCCTCTATAATTCACCCCTCCACTTT. Protein product: CASTGLLYNSPLHF.

The chain couples TRBV10-3 to TRBJ1-2, with TRBD1 as a possible D gene (5 bases). The V gene's germline CDR1 is ENHRY and CDR2 SYGVKD. Between the trimmed V and J ends, which lost 4 bases and 6 bases, there was a span of 9 bases. This CDR3 spans 12 amino acids. CDR3 DNA: TGTGCCATCAGTGCGAAAGGGGATGGCTACACCTTC. Translation: CAISAKGDGYTF.

This clonotype has more than one count but fewer than ten. The genes are TRBV6-1 and TRBJ1-1; TRBD1 might be the D (5 bases). The V and J ends lost 5 bases and 5 bases respectively, with 15 bases between them. The germline gives CDR1 MNHNS, CDR2 SASEGT. The CDR3 has 14 residues. The CDR3, as DNA: TGTGCCAGCAGTCCTCTGGGGCGGGGGACTGAAGCTTTCTTT. The encoded protein is CASSPLGRGTEAFF.

The V gene is TRBV19, the J gene TRBJ1-4, with a possible D match to TRBD1 (5 bases). Germline V gene lookup returns CDR1 LNHDA and CDR2 SQIVND (reference sequence). The CDR3 is 11 amino acids. V lost 2 bases and J 10 bases, leaving 5 bases between the germline ends. CDR3 nucleotide sequence: TGTGCCAGTAGTATAAGGGGAAAACTGTTTTTT. Protein: CASSIRGKLFF. The entire variable domain, with the rest obtained from reference TRBV19 and TRBJ1-4, is as follows: DGGITQSPKYLFRKEGQNVTLSCEQNLNHDAMYWYRQDPGQGLRLIYYSQIVNDFQKGDIAEGYSVSREKKESFPLTVTSAQKNPTAFYLCASSIRGKLFFGSGTQLSVL.

The J gene is TRBJ2-5, the V gene TRBV27; D might be TRBD2 (6 bases). The V end lost 6 bases, the J end lost 1 base, and 12 bases lay between the germline ends. The length of the CDR3 is 14 residues. CDR1 is MNHEY, CDR2 SMNVEV, per germline (reference sequence). CDR3 DNA sequence: TGTGCCAGCAGGGGACTGCCCCTCCAAGAGACCCAGTACTTC. Its protein product is CASRGLPLQETQYF.

The V and J genes are TRBV7-9 and TRBJ1-1; no reliable D call. V was trimmed by 5 bases and J by 1 base, leaving 14 bases between them. The CDR3 has 15 amino acids. Germline CDR1 reads SEHNR; CDR2 reads FQNEAQ (reference sequence). In DNA, the CDR3 is TGTGCCAGCAGCCCGACGTCGAGGGAGAACACTGAAGCTTTCTTT. Residues: CASSPTSRENTEAFF.

The J gene is TRBJ1-1, the V gene TRBV7-3, with D hard to call. The CDR3 length is 13 residues. Germline V gene data show CDR1 as SGHTA and CDR2 as FQGTGA. V dropped 1 base and J dropped 3 bases, with 6 bases sitting between them. This chain's CDR3 is CASSLNGDTEAFF. DNA of the CDR3: TGTGCCAGCAGCTTAAACGGGGACACTGAAGCTTTCTTT.

This clonotype was counted ten times or more. V and J are TRBV7-2 and TRBJ2-6; no firm D call. The CDR3 consists of 15 residues. Trimming removed 1 base at V and 2 bases at J, with 6 bases between. CDR1 is SGHTA, CDR2 FQGNSA, per germline. The CDR3 is CASSLGQAGANVLTF. CDR3 DNA sequence: TGTGCCAGCAGCTTAGGGCAGGCTGGGGCCAACGTCCTGACTTTC.

At least ten counts were recorded for this clonotype. This chain links TRBV14 with TRBJ2-2, with D uncertain. The CDR3 length is 14 residues. CDR1 and CDR2 from the germline V gene are SGHDN and FVKESK. Trimming took 4 bases from V and 1 from J, leaving 7 bases between them. CDR3 DNA: TGTGCCAGCAGCCGACTTGGGAACACCGGGGAGCTGTTTTTT. It specifies CASSRLGNTGELFF.

This clonotype came up a few times. The chain is built from TRBV6-2 or TRBV6-3 and TRBJ2-3; 9 nucleotides align to TRBD1. V shed 2 bases, J shed 5 bases, and the junction held 11 bases outside the gene matches. The CDR3 is 17 amino acids. Germline V gene lookup returns CDR1 MNHEY and CDR2 SVGEGT. The CDR3 loop reads CASSYPTSLTGGDTQYF. The CDR3 nucleotides read TGTGCCAGCAGTTACCCGACATCCCTGACAGGGGGAGATACGCAGTATTTT.

This clonotype turned up a few times. The chain couples TRBV12-3 or TRBV12-4 to TRBJ2-7; 8 bases are a match to TRBD2. There are 15 residues in the CDR3. The ends lost 5 bases at V and 1 base at J; junction bases unmatched: 7. The CDR3 spells CASSPTAGASYEQYF. The CDR3 region has the DNA TGTGCCAGCAGTCCAACAGCGGGAGCTTCCTACGAGCAGTACTTC.

This clonotype came up a few times. This rearrangement joins TRBV11-2 to TRBJ1-2; 7 bases are a match to TRBD1. This CDR3 comprises 13 residues. Germline trimming cut 6 bases from V and 8 bases from J; bases unmatched to any gene: 9. Germline CDR1 reads SGHAT; CDR2 reads FQNNGV. The CDR3 loop reads CASRQGQAGGYTF. The DNA for the CDR3 is TGTGCCAGCAGACAAGGACAGGCGGGCGGCTACACCTTC.

This clonotype was seen a few times. The chain combines TRBV19 with TRBJ1-4; 7 bases agree with TRBD1. Looked up from germline, CDR1 is LNHDA and CDR2 is SQIVND (reference sequence). The CDR3 has 14 residues. J gave up 3 bases and V 7 bases, and 5 bases lay outside the gene matches. CDR3 DNA sequence: TGTGCCAGTACCGACAGGGCTGCTAATGAAAAACTGTTTTTT. Protein product: CASTDRAANEKLFF.

This clonotype was recorded a few times. The chain couples TRBV5-4 to TRBJ2-3, with D perhaps matching TRBD1 (5 bases). CDR1 and CDR2 from the germline V gene are SGHNT and YYREEE (reference sequence). This CDR3 comprises 14 residues. Trimming left V 0 bases short and J 4 bases short, with 9 bases between. In DNA form, the CDR3 reads TGTGCCAGCAGCTTGGACTTGGGGCCAGATACGCAGTATTTT. This sequence encodes CASSLDLGPDTQYF.

This clonotype was recorded at least ten times. The rearrangement joins TRBV12-3 or TRBV12-4 to TRBJ2-7; a possible D gene is TRBD1 (6 bases). CDR3 size: 16 residues. V lost 1 base to trimming and J lost 9 bases, with 22 bases between them. The CDR3 region is CASSLERTVPYEGQYF. Here the CDR3 DNA reads TGTGCCAGCAGTTTAGAGAGGACAGTACCTTACGAGGGGCAGTACTTC.

V is TRBV19 and J is TRBJ2-3; the D gene is possibly TRBD2 (6 bases). Germline V gene lookup returns CDR1 LNHDA and CDR2 SQIVND (reference sequence). The V end lost 10 bases, the J end lost 4 bases, and 18 bases lay between the germline ends. The CDR3 consists of 14 residues. This CDR3 reads CATQNGGAADTQYF. As DNA, the CDR3 is TGTGCCACTCAAAACGGAGGGGCCGCAGATACGCAGTATTTT.

This clonotype was picked up many times. The rearrangement joins TRBV7-2 to TRBJ1-2, with 8 bases aligning to TRBD1. Germline loops: CDR1 SGHTA, CDR2 FQGNSA. This CDR3 has 17 amino acids. The ends lost 5 bases at V and 1 base at J; junction bases unmatched: 12. CDR3 DNA: TGTGCCAGCAGCCCCGGGACAGGAAGGGGGTATAACTATGGCTACACCTTC. Protein sequence: CASSPGTGRGYNYGYTF.

The rearrangement links TRBV28 to TRBJ2-7; unclear D gene. Trimming removed 0 bases from V and 2 bases from J, with 14 bases in between. The CDR3 contains 16 residues. Germline V gives CDR1 MDHEN, CDR2 SYDVKM. In DNA, the CDR3 is TGTGCCAGCAGTTTATGGACCCTCACCCCGGCCTACGAGCAGTACTTC. Translating gives CASSLWTLTPAYEQYF.

This clonotype has a count of ten or more. The CDR3 sequence is CASSLMRVNTEAFF. The CDR3 coding sequence is TGTGCCAGCAGCCTAATGCGGGTAAACACTGAAGCTTTCTTT. The chain couples TRBV3-1 to TRBJ1-1, with D uncertain. The CDR3 contains 14 residues. V lost 4 bases and J lost 2, with 11 bases in between. Germline CDR1 reads LGHDT; CDR2 reads YNNKEL (reference sequence). The complete variable domain, with remaining parts taken from reference TRBV3-1 and TRBJ1-1, reads DTAVSQTPKYLVTQMGNDKSIKCEQNLGHDTMYWYKQDSKKFLKIMFSYNNKELIINETVPNRFSPKSPDKAHLNLHINSLELGDSAVYFCASSLMRVNTEAFFGQGTRLTVV.

This clonotype was counted many times. The rearrangement links TRBV7-2 to TRBJ2-4, with D maybe TRBD2 (5 bases). The CDR3 is made up of 14 amino acids. In germline, CDR1 is SGHTA, CDR2 FQGNSA. Trimming stripped 6 bases from V and 7 bases from J, with 16 bases between. CDR3 coding DNA: TGTGCCAGCAGTCGAGAGAGTCGGGGTAACATTCAGTACTTC. Protein: CASSRESRGNIQYF.

This clonotype occurred a few times. The genes are TRBV5-6 and TRBJ2-2; 10 nucleotides line up with TRBD1. The trim removed 5 bases at V and 5 bases at J, leaving 6 bases unmatched. Germline CDR1 reads SGHDT; CDR2 reads YYEEEE. The length of the CDR3 is 15 residues. The CDR3 DNA reads TGTGCCAGCAGTTTCCCGGGACAGGGGACCGGGGAGCTGTTTTTT. It specifies CASSFPGQGTGELFF.